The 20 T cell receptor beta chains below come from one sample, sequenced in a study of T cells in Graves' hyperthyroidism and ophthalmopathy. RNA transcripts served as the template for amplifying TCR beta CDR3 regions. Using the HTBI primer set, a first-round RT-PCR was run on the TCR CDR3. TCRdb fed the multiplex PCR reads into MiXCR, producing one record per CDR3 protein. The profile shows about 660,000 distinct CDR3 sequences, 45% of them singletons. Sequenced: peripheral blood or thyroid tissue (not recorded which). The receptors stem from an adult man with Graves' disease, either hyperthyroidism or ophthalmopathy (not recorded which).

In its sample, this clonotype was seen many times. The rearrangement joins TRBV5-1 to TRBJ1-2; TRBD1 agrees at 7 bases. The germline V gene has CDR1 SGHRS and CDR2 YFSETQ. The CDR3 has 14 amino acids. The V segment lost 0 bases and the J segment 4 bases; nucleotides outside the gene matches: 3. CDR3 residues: CASSLGTGRYGYTF. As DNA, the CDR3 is TGCGCCAGCAGCTTGGGGACAGGCCGCTATGGCTACACCTTC.

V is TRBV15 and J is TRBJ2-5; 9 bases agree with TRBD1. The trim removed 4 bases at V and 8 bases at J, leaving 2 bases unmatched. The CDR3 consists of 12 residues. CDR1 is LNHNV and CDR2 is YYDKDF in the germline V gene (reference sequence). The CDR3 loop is CATSKDRGTQYF. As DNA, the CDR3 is TGTGCCACCAGCAAGGACAGGGGCACCCAGTACTTC.

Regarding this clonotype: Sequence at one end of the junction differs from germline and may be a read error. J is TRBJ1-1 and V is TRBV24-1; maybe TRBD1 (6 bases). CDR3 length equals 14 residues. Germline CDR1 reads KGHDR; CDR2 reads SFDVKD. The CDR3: CATGDTTGNTEAFF. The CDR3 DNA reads TGTGCCACCGGTGATACGACAGGAAACACTGAAGCTTTCTTT.

CDR3 loop: CAGSPIEGTQYF. CDR3 DNA: TGTGCCGGCTCACCAATCGAGGGGACCCAGTACTTC. V and J are TRBV9 and TRBJ2-5, with D tentatively TRBD2 (5 bases). Trimming pared 10 bases from V and 7 bases from J, leaving 17 bases between. Per the germline V gene, CDR1 is SGDLS and CDR2 is YYNGEE. This CDR3 comprises 12 residues.

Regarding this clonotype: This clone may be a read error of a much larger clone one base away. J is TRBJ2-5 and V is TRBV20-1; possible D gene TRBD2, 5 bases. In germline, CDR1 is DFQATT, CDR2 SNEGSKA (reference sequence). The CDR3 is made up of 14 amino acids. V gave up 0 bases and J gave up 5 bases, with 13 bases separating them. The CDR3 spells CSARDLSAPETQYF. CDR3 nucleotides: TGCAGTGCTAGAGATCTTAGCGCCCCGGAGACCCAGTACTTC.

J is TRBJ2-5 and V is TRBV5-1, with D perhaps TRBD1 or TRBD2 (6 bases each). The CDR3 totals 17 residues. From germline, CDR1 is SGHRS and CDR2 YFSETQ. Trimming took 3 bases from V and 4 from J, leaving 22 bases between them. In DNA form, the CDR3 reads TGCGCCAGCAGCTCCTCATCCCTGGGGGGCGCGGGAGAGACCCAGTACTTC. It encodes CASSSSSLGGAGETQYF. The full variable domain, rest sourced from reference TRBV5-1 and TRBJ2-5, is KAGVTQTPRYLIKTRGQQVTLSCSPISGHRSVSWYQQTPGQGLQFLFEYFSETQRNKGNFPGRFSGRQFSNSRSEMNVSTLELGDSALYLCASSSSSLGGAGETQYFGPGTRLLVL.

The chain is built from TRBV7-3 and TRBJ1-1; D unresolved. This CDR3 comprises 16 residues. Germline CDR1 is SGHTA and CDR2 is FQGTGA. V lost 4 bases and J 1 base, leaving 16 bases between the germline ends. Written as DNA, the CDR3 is TGTGCCAGCAGCTCGCAAACCCCCCGGTCGAACACTGAAGCTTTCTTT. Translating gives CASSSQTPRSNTEAFF.

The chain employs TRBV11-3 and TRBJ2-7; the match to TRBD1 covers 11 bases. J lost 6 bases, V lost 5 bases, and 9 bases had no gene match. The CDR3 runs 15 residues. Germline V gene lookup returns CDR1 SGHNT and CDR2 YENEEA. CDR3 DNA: TGTGCCAGCAGCATAACCGGGACAGGGGGAGGCGAGCAGTACTTC. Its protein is CASSITGTGGGEQYF.

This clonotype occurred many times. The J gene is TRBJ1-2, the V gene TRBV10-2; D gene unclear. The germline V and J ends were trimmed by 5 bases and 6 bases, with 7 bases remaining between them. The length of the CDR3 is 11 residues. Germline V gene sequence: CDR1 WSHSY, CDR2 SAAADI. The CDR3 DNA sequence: TGCGCCAGCAGTTCTATTGATGGCTACACCTTC. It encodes CASSSIDGYTF.

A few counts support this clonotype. The CDR3 reads CASSPRTEMNTEAFF. CDR3 in DNA: TGTGCCAGCTCACCCCGGACGGAAATGAACACTGAAGCTTTCTTT. The chain couples TRBV18 to TRBJ1-1; D call uncertain. With 3 bases removed from V and 0 bases from J, the gap between germline ends came to 11 bases. This CDR3 has 15 residues. Germline assignment: CDR1 KGHSH and CDR2 LQKENI.

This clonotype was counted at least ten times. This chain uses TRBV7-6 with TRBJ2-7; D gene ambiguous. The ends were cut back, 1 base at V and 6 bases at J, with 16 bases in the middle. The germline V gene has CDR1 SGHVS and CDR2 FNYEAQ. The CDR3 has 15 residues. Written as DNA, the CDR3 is TGTGCCAGCAGCTTAGACGGCGTCACCTTATCCGAGCAGTACTTC. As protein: CASSLDGVTLSEQYF. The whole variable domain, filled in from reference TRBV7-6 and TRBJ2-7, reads GAGVSQSPRYKVTKRGQDVALRCDPISGHVSLYWYRQALGQGPEFLTYFNYEAQQDKSGLPNDRFSAERPEGSISTLTIQRTEQRDSAMYRCASSLDGVTLSEQYFGPGTRLTVT.

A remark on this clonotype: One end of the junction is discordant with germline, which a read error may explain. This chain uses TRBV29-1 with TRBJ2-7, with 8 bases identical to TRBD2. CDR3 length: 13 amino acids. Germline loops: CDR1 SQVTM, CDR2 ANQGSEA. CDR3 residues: CSVRTSGVLLERF. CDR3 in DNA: TGCAGCGTTCGAACTAGCGGAGTACTACTCGAGCGCTTC.

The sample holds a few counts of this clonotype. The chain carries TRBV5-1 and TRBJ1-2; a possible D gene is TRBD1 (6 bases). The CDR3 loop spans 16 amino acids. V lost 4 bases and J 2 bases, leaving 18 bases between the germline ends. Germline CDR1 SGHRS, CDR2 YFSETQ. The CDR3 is CASSRDPGHENYGYTF. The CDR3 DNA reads TGCGCCAGCAGCCGCGATCCGGGACACGAAAACTATGGCTACACCTTC.

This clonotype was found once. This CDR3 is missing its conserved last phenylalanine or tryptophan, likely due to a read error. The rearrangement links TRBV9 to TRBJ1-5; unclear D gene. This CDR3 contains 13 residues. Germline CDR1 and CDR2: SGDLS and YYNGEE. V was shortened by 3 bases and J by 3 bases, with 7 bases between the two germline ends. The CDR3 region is CASSEGFNQPQHL. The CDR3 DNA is TGTGCCAGCAGCGAAGGATTCAATCAGCCCCAGCATCTT.

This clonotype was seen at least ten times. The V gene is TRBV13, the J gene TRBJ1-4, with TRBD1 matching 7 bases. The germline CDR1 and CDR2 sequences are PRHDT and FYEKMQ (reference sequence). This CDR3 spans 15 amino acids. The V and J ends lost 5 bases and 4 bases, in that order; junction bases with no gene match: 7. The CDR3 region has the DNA TGTGCCAGCAGCCTAAGGACAGGCTATAATGAAAAACTGTTTTTT. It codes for CASSLRTGYNEKLFF.

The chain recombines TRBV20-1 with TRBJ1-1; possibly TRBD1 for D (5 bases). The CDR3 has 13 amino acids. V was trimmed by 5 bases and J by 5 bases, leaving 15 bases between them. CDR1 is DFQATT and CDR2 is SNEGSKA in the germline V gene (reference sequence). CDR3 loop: CSASGPGGTEAFF. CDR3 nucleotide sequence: TGCAGTGCTTCGGGACCGGGGGGAACTGAAGCTTTCTTT.

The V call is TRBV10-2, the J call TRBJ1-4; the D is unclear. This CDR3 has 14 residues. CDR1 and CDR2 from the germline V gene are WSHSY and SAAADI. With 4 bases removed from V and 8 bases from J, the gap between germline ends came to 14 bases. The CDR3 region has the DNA TGCGCCAGCAGTGGGACTAGCTCCCACGAAAAACTGTTTTTT. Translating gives CASSGTSSHEKLFF.

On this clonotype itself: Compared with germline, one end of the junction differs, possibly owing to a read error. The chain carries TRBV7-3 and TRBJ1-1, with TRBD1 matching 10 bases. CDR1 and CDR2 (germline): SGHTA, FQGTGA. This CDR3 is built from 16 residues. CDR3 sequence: CASSPRDRGTNTEAFF. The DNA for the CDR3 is TGCGCCAGCAGCCCTAGGGACAGGGGCACGAACACTGAAGCTTTCTTT.

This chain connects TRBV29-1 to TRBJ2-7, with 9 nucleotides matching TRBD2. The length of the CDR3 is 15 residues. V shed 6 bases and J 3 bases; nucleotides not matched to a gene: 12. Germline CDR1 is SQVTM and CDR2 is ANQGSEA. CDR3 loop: CSVEEPTSGNYEQYF. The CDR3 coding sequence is TGCAGCGTAGAGGAACCGACTAGCGGAAACTACGAGCAGTACTTC.

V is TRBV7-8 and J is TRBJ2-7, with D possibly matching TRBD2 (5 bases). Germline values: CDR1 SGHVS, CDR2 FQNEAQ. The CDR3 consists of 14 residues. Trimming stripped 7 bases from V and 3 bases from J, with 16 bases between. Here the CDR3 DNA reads TGTGCCAGCACCGCGGAGGCGGGTAACTACGAGCAGTACTTC. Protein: CASTAEAGNYEQYF.